Shown below are 23 T cell receptor beta chains from a single sample sequenced in a study of blood T cell repertoires in COVID-19. TCRdb's table, derived via immunoSEQ multiplex PCR, lists solely in-frame clones and lacks some. The data show about 500,000 clones, with roughly 87% seen just once and roughly 0.7% held by the top ten. Sequencing input: PBMCs or T cells enriched from blood (not recorded which). These TCRs come from a woman between 18 and 29 years old who had recovered from COVID-19.

CDR3 coding DNA: TGCGCCAGCAGCTTTAACAGATACACAGATACGCAGTATTTT. This encodes CASSFNRYTDTQYF. The chain carries TRBV5-1 and TRBJ2-3; D not resolved. CDR1 is SGHRS and CDR2 is YFSETQ in the germline V gene. The CDR3 covers 14 residues. The V end was cut by 2 bases, the J end by 2 bases, with 9 bases between.

Here the CDR3 reads CASSATDSYEQYF. DNA for the CDR3: TGTGCCAGTAGTGCGACAGACTCCTACGAGCAGTACTTC. The chain has TRBV19 and TRBJ2-7; perhaps TRBD1 as D (5 bases). Trimming removed 5 bases at V and 0 bases at J, with 8 bases between. The CDR3 contains 13 residues. Germline V gene sequence: CDR1 LNHDA, CDR2 SQIVND (reference sequence).

V usage is TRBV7-2 and J usage is TRBJ1-2; 7 nucleotides line up with TRBD1. The CDR3 sequence is 15 residues long. Unmatched junction bases numbered 14, after V lost 5 bases and J lost 8 bases. Germline assignment: CDR1 SGHTA and CDR2 FQGNSA. The CDR3 DNA follows: TGTGCCAGCAGCATCAGGGGGGACACCGCCGAAGGCTACACCTTC. Protein: CASSIRGDTAEGYTF.

The chain joins TRBV27 to TRBJ2-4; D uncertain. Looked up from germline, CDR1 is MNHEY and CDR2 is SMNVEV (reference sequence). Trimming cost V 3 bases and J 1 base, with 13 bases left between them. The length of the CDR3 is 16 residues. Written as DNA, the CDR3 is TGTGCCAGCAGTTTTACACAGTCTCTGGCCAAAAACATTCAGTACTTC. Translated: CASSFTQSLAKNIQYF.

Worth noting for this clone: The sample carries other DNA sequences with the same CDR3. This rearrangement joins TRBV2 to TRBJ2-1; D is ambiguous. Germline CDR1 SNHLY, CDR2 FYNNEI. CDR3 size: 15 residues. Trimming shortened V by 2 bases and J by 0 bases, and 8 bases separated the two germline ends. DNA of the CDR3: TGTGCCAGCAGTGAAATTTGGAGCTCCTACAATGAGCAGTTCTTC. Translation: CASSEIWSSYNEQFF. The full variable domain, in which reference TRBV2 and TRBJ2-1 provide the parts outside the CDR3, is EPEVTQTPSHQVTQMGQEVILRCVPISNHLYFYWYRQILGQKVEFLVSFYNNEISEKSEIFDDQFSVERPDGSNFTLKIRSTKLEDSAMYFCASSEIWSSYNEQFFGPGTRLTVL.

Worth noting for this clone: The sample contains more than one DNA sequence encoding this CDR3. The chain carries TRBV5-1 and TRBJ2-1; TRBD2 agrees at 8 bases. The J segment lost 4 bases and the V segment lost 2 bases, leaving 5 bases of the junction unmatched. Germline lookup yields CDR1 SGHRS and CDR2 YFSETQ. The CDR3 extends over 15 amino acids. Written as DNA, the CDR3 is TGCGCCAGCAGCTTAAGCGGGGGCCTTTACAATGAGCAGTTCTTC. Translated: CASSLSGGLYNEQFF.

Points on this clone: The same CDR3 also results from other DNA sequences found in this sample. This rearrangement joins TRBV5-4 to TRBJ1-1, with no clear D. Trimming cost V 1 base and J 1 base, with 8 bases left between them. The CDR3 is 14 amino acids. Germline CDR1 is SGHNT and CDR2 is YYREEE (reference sequence). This CDR3 is CASSLRQENTEAFF. The CDR3 DNA reads as TGTGCCAGCAGCTTGCGGCAGGAGAACACTGAAGCTTTCTTT.

The chain links TRBV21-1 to TRBJ1-4. TRBV21-1 is a known pseudogene. This CDR3 has 12 residues. CDR3 in DNA: TGTGCCAGCAGCAAAGAGAACCAGGAGGAGTTTTTT. This gives the protein CASSKENQEEFF.

The chain uses TRBV5-1 and TRBJ2-1; 9 bases agree with TRBD1. V lost 7 bases and J lost 8; bases outside the gene matches: 13. This CDR3 comprises 15 residues. Germline CDR1 SGHRS, CDR2 YFSETQ. The CDR3 loop reads CASYTGTGYFDEQFF. CDR3 nucleotide sequence: TGCGCCAGCTATACAGGGACAGGGTACTTCGATGAGCAGTTCTTC. Combining the CDR3 with reference TRBV5-1 and TRBJ2-1 gives the whole variable domain KAGVTQTPRYLIKTRGQQVTLSCSPISGHRSVSWYQQTPGQGLQFLFEYFSETQRNKGNFPGRFSGRQFSNSRSEMNVSTLELGDSALYLCASYTGTGYFDEQFFGPGTRLTVL.

This chain connects TRBV24-1 to TRBJ2-1; 9 nucleotides match TRBD1. There are 14 residues in the CDR3. Trimming removed 5 bases from V and 8 bases from J; junction bases left unmatched: 6. The germline V gene encodes CDR1 KGHDR and CDR2 SFDVKD. CDR3 bases: TGTGCCACCAGTGGTTCGGGACAGGGAGATGAGCAGTTCTTC. It codes for CATSGSGQGDEQFF.

This rearrangement joins TRBV5-1 to TRBJ2-5, with 7 bases identical to TRBD1. The CDR3 consists of 17 residues. Looked up from germline, CDR1 is SGHRS and CDR2 is YFSETQ. The V segment lost 2 bases and the J segment 2 bases; nucleotides outside the gene matches: 12. The CDR3: CASSLRGLGQLQETQYF. The DNA for the CDR3 is TGCGCCAGCAGCTTAAGGGGCTTGGGACAGCTACAAGAGACCCAGTACTTC. The whole variable domain, remainder taken from reference TRBV5-1 and TRBJ2-5, is KAGVTQTPRYLIKTRGQQVTLSCSPISGHRSVSWYQQTPGQGLQFLFEYFSETQRNKGNFPGRFSGRQFSNSRSEMNVSTLELGDSALYLCASSLRGLGQLQETQYFGPGTRLLVL.

In nucleotides, the CDR3 is TGCAGCGGACAGGGAGCAGGTGGAGGCTACACCTTC. Translated, it gives CSGQGAGGGYTF. This sequence joins TRBV29-1 and TRBJ1-2; 7 bases are shared with TRBD1. CDR1 SQVTM and CDR2 ANQGSEA come from the germline V gene. The CDR3 consists of 12 residues. J lost 8 bases, V lost 7 bases, and 10 bases had no gene match.

The chain carries TRBV2 and TRBJ2-7; 7 bases align to TRBD1. In germline, CDR1 is SNHLY, CDR2 FYNNEI. This CDR3 is 13 amino acids long. V dropped 11 bases and J dropped 6; count of bases not matched to a gene: 13. This CDR3 is CASKRAGGIEQYF. In DNA form, the CDR3 reads TGTGCCTCCAAACGGGCAGGGGGTATCGAGCAGTACTTC. The variable domain in full, completed from reference TRBV2 and TRBJ2-7, reads EPEVTQTPSHQVTQMGQEVILRCVPISNHLYFYWYRQILGQKVEFLVSFYNNEISEKSEIFDDQFSVERPDGSNFTLKIRSTKLEDSAMYFCASKRAGGIEQYFGPGTRLTVT.

The rearrangement uses TRBV10-2 and TRBJ2-3; TRBD2 agrees at 10 bases. V lost 4 bases, J lost 4 bases, and 11 bases stayed unmatched. The germline gives CDR1 WSHSY, CDR2 SAAADI. The CDR3 has 17 residues. The CDR3 bases are TGCGCCAGCAGTGTACTCTCCGGGACTAGCGCGGCAGATACGCAGTATTTT. It yields the protein CASSVLSGTSAADTQYF.

The chain employs TRBV10-3 and TRBJ1-1, with 8 bases that match TRBD1. Germline CDR1 reads ENHRY; CDR2 reads SYGVKD. The V and J ends lost 2 bases and 1 base, in that order; junction bases with no gene match: 9. The CDR3 extends over 17 amino acids. The CDR3 spells CAISEPQSGGGNTEAFF. CDR3 nucleotides: TGTGCCATCAGTGAGCCGCAATCAGGGGGCGGGAACACTGAAGCTTTCTTT.

This chain uses TRBV7-2 with TRBJ1-2; 9 bases are a match to TRBD1. Germline V gene sequence: CDR1 SGHTA, CDR2 FQGNSA. With V trimmed by 5 bases and J by 4 bases, 5 bases remained unmatched. CDR3 size: 14 residues. The CDR3 region is CASSQQGASYGYTF. The CDR3 DNA is TGTGCCAGCAGCCAACAGGGGGCTTCCTATGGCTACACCTTC. The whole variable domain, remainder taken from reference TRBV7-2 and TRBJ1-2, is GAGVSQSPSNKVTEKGKDVELRCDPISGHTALYWYRQSLGQGLEFLIYFQGNSAPDKSGLPSDRFSAERTGGSVSTLTIQRTQQEDSAVYLCASSQQGASYGYTFGSGTRLTVV.

The CDR3 sequence: CASSTGGSYNEQFF. The CDR3 bases are TGTGCCAGCAGTACGGGGGGCAGTTACAATGAGCAGTTCTTC. This sequence joins TRBV27 and TRBJ2-1; the D gene is possibly TRBD2 (7 bases). The CDR3 has 14 residues. The germline CDR1 and CDR2 sequences are MNHEY and SMNVEV (reference sequence). The V end was cut by 5 bases, the J end by 4 bases, with 12 bases between.

The V and J genes are TRBV11-3 and TRBJ2-3; possibly TRBD1 for D (6 bases). Germline V gene data show CDR1 as SGHNT and CDR2 as YENEEA. The CDR3 sequence is 15 residues long. V shed 1 base and J shed 0 bases, with 8 bases lying between them. The CDR3 is CASSLGGLSTDTQYF. CDR3 nucleotides: TGTGCCAGCAGCTTAGGGGGGCTTAGCACAGATACGCAGTATTTT.

Comment on this clone: One junction end does not reproduce the germline sequence, and a read error may be involved. The rearrangement joins TRBV29-1 to TRBJ2-2, with D possibly matching TRBD2 (6 bases). The CDR3 is 11 amino acids. Germline V gives CDR1 SQVTM, CDR2 ANQGSEA. The CDR3 protein is CGGRNTGELFF. CDR3 DNA: TGTGGGGGGAGGAACACCGGGGAGCTGTTTTTT.

The rearrangement joins TRBV7-8 to TRBJ1-2; D not certain. Germline values: CDR1 SGHVS, CDR2 FQNEAQ. The ends were cut back, 5 bases at V and 6 bases at J, with 28 bases in the middle. The CDR3 sequence is 18 residues long. CDR3 amino acids: CASSPWRVLAPPTDGYTF. The CDR3 coding sequence is TGTGCCAGCAGCCCGTGGAGGGTTTTGGCACCTCCTACGGATGGCTACACCTTC. Full variable domain (outside the CDR3, taken from reference TRBV7-8 and TRBJ1-2): GAGVSQSPRYKVAKRGQDVALRCDPISGHVSLFWYQQALGQGPEFLTYFQNEAQLDKSGLPSDRFFAERPEGSVSTLKIQRTQQEDSAVYLCASSPWRVLAPPTDGYTFGSGTRLTVV.

This clone was counted a few times. The V and J genes are TRBV12-3 or TRBV12-4 and TRBJ1-6; D ambiguous. Trimming pared 2 bases from V and 9 bases from J, leaving 5 bases between. This CDR3 is 12 amino acids long. CDR3 bases: TGTGCCAGCAGTTTAAGTAGTTCACCCCTCCACTTT. Translating it yields CASSLSSSPLHF.

V is TRBV30 and J is TRBJ1-1; TRBD1 agrees at 8 bases. The V segment lost 2 bases and the J segment 5 bases; nucleotides outside the gene matches: 13. The CDR3 loop spans 16 amino acids. From germline, CDR1 is GTSNPN and CDR2 SVGIG (reference sequence). This CDR3 is CAWSPRLTGARTEAFF. The CDR3 nucleotides are TGTGCCTGGAGTCCCCGGTTGACAGGGGCTAGGACTGAAGCTTTCTTT. Complete variable domain (other parts from reference TRBV30 and TRBJ1-1): SQTIHQWPATLVQPVGSPLSLECTVEGTSNPNLYWYRQAAGRGLQLLFYSVGIGQISSEVPQNLSASRPQDRQFILSSKKLLLSDSGFYLCAWSPRLTGARTEAFFGQGTRLTVV.

This chain uses TRBV5-1 with TRBJ1-2; the D gene is possibly TRBD1 (5 bases). Trimming pared 1 base from V and 2 bases from J, leaving 27 bases between. CDR1 SGHRS and CDR2 YFSETQ come from the germline V gene. This CDR3 has 20 residues. In DNA form, the CDR3 reads TGCGCCAGCAGCTTGAGGCCGCGCGAGTCCAGGGTAGATCTCAACTATGGCTACACCTTC. Its translation is CASSLRPRESRVDLNYGYTF.